This T cell receptor beta chain was identified in a study of blood T cell repertoires in COVID-19. This clone has a count of ten or more. CDR1 and CDR2 (germline): SGHAT, FQDESV (reference sequence). The CDR3 runs to 16 residues. V dropped 4 bases and J dropped 10; count of bases not matched to a gene: 12. Produced via immunoSEQ multiplex PCR; TCRdb's table is partial and in-frame only. The data show a few hundred thousand clones, roughly 85% seen once. The specimen was peripheral blood. This sequence joins TRBV11-1 and TRBJ1-4; 10 nucleotides align to TRBD1. This TCR derives from a woman under 30 with acute or convalescent COVID-19. CDR3 in amino acids: CASSSRETGTGVKLFF. DNA of the CDR3: TGTGCCAGCAGCTCGAGAGAAACCGGGACAGGGGTAAAACTGTTTTTT.